A single TCR beta chain is shown here with its context. Its antigen is as yet unknown. Trimming shortened V by 0 bases and J by 8 bases, and 10 bases separated the two germline ends. The CDR3 loop spans 13 amino acids. The germline CDR1 and CDR2 sequences are SEHNR and FQNEAQ (reference sequence). TCR beta CDR3 regions were amplified from RNA transcripts. The HTBI primer set drove a first-round RT-PCR of the TCR CDR3. TCRdb re-called the multiplex PCR reads with MiXCR, one entry per CDR3 protein. This repertoire shows over 450,000 distinct CDR3 sequences, about 15% found once; its top ten account for 17%. Criteria for exclusion of patients were uncontrolled infection, other autoimmune disease, pregnancy or lactation. These data come from a study of T cells in Graves' hyperthyroidism and ophthalmopathy. Study-level points and caveats: Most clonotypes expanded in thyroid above 0.001 were likewise present in blood. Ophthalmopathy was separated from stable hyperthyroidism by a 13 V-J model.

The rearrangement joins TRBV7-9 to TRBJ1-1; D remains unclear. The sample taken for sequencing was blood. The sequence came from a woman younger than 30 with Graves' ophthalmopathy. As DNA, the CDR3 is TGTGCCAGCAGCTTAGCGCACGAGACCGAAGCTTTCTTT. This codes for CASSLAHETEAFF.